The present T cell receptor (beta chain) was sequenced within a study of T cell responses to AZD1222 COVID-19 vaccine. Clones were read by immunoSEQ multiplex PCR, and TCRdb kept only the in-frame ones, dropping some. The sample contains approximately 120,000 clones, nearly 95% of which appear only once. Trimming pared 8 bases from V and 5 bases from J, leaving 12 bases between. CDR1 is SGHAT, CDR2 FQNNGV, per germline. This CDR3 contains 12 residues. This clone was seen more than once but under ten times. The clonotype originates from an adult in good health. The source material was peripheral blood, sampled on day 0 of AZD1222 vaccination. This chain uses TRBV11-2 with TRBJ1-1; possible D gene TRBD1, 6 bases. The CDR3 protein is CASAPQGTEAFF. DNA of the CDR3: TGTGCCAGCGCTCCCCAGGGGACTGAAGCTTTCTTT.